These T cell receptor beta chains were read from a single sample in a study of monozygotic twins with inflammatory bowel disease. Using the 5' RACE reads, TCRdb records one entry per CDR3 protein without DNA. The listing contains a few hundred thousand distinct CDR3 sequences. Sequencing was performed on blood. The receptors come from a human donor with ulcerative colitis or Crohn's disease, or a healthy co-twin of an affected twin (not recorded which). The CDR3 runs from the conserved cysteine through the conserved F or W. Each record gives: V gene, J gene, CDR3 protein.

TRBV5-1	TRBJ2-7	CASSLGGGKDEQYF
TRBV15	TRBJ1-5	CATSISASYQPQHF
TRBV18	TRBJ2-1	CASSPRQASADNEQFF
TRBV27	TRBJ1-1	CASSPSGVNTEAFF
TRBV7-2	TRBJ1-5	CASSLYLGLSNQPQHF
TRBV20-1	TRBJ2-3	CSATIAGGGDTQYF
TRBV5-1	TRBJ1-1	CASSLEMAGNTEAFF
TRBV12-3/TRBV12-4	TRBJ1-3	CASSPTGLIGNTIYF
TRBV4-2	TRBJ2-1	CASSQVVSSYNEQFF
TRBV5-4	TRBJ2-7	CASSYGTGDSYEQYF
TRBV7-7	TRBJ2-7	CASSFSRQGGEQYF
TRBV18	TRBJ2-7	CASSPFSARDAYEQYF
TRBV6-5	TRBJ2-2	CASSLTSYTGELFF
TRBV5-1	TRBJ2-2	CASKTGPNTGELFF
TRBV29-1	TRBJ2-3	CSVEDGLITDTQYF
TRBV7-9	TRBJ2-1	CASSLKGLPQGNEQFF
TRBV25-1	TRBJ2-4	CASSVTGRGNIQYF
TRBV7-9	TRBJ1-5	CASSKDTSNQPQHF
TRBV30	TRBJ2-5	CAWSGDGMGVGETQYF
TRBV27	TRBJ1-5	CASSGGQGSRWSNQPQHF
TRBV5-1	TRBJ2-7	CASRRTASYEQYF
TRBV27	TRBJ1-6	CASSLLGEIYNSPLHF
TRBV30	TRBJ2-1	CAWSLGYNEQFF
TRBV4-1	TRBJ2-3	CASSQGQGIDTQYF
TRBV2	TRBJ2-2	CASSARIGTGELFF
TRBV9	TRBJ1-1	CASSVVGGTAFF
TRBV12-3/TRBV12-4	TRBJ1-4	CASSLGLWDEKLFF
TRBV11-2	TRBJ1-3	CASSLGLGAAGNTIYF
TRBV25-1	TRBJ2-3	CASRGGVGTDTQYF
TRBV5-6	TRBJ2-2	CASSLAIGGHTGELFF
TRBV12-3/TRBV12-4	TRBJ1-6	CASSPRLSVNSPLHF
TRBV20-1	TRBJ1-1	CSAPDSRGITEAFF
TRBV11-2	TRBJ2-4	CASSLDHEGVKNIQYF
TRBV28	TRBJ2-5	CASTLVGSQETQYF
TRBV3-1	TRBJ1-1	CASNQWAMNTEAFF
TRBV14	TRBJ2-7	CASSQVGYRTYEQYF
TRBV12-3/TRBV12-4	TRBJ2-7	CASSQGAASYEQYF
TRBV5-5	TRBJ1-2	CASSFREDGYTF
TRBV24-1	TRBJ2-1	CATSDPFPPGGSYNEQFF
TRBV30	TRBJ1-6	CAWSGTANSPLHF
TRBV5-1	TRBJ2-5	CASALADRVKETQYF
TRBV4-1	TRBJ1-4	CASSQAGGLPGEKLFF
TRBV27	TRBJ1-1	CASSFGQVNTEAFF
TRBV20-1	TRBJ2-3	CSARAGGTDTQYF
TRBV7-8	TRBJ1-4	CASSLKVGGANEKLFF
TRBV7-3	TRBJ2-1	CASSLSGASSYDEQFF
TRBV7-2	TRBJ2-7	CASSRGGPASYEQYF
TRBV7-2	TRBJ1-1	CASSLAGGNMNTEAFF
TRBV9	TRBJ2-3	CASSVDTDTQYF
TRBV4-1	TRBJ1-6	CASSQGGEDSPLHF
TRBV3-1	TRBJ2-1	CASSQEAKGPRNEQFF
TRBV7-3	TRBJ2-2	CASRLRGGGSYTGELFF
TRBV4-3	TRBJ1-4	CASSQEMVVEAKLFF